The T cell receptor (beta chain) under discussion was sequenced for a study of identical twins. All donors were healthy Caucasians. Each cDNA held unique molecular identifiers, and template switching gave it a universal primer site. TCRdb reanalysed the 5' RACE reads using MiXCR and keeps one entry per CDR3 protein. The table lists about 390,000 distinct CDR3 sequences, 9% of them singletons, with about 9.1% in the top ten. CDR3 length: 14 residues. The germline V and J ends were trimmed by 3 bases and 2 bases, with 11 bases remaining between them. Germline CDR1 and CDR2: SGHRS and YFSETQ. This sequence originates from a woman in her forties or fifties in good health. The chain joins TRBV5-1 to TRBJ2-5; D perhaps matches TRBD1 (6 bases). The sample taken for sequencing was naive T cells sorted from blood. The CDR3 DNA sequence: TGCGCCAGCAGCTCCACAGGGCTACAAGAGACCCAGTACTTC. Translation: CASSSTGLQETQYF.